One and the same sample provided the 19 T cell receptor beta chains below, sequenced in a study of OX40 agonist ivuxolimab in advanced cancers. Repertoires were generated with immunoSEQ multiplex PCR, while TCRdb's copy carries only in-frame clones and drops some. In the table there are over 15,000 clones, 80% to 85% of which are singletons. The sequencing here drew on CD4+ or CD8+ T cells sorted from blood, taken in a trial of the OX40 agonist ivuxolimab. The receptors shown here come from an adult with an advanced solid tumor such as melanoma, head and neck, liver or kidney cancer.

This clone was counted a single time. CDR3 in DNA: TGTGCCAGCCGCCAAAGTGGCGAGCAGTACTTC. Translated, it gives CASRQSGEQYF. The J gene is TRBJ2-5, the V gene TRBV27, with unresolved D. With the DNA end fitting TRBJ2-7 better, the J assignment may be wrong. This CDR3 is built from 11 residues. The germline V gene encodes CDR1 MNHEY and CDR2 SMNVEV (reference sequence).

The rearrangement links TRBV7-2 to TRBJ2-7; D unresolved. Germline CDR1 SGHTA, CDR2 FQGNSA. This CDR3 is 16 amino acids long. Trimming shortened V by 1 base and J by 2 bases, and 15 bases separated the two germline ends. CDR3 in DNA: TGTGCCAGCAGCTTAGTTGGTGGAATGCCCCCCTACGAGCAGTACTTC. Translating it yields CASSLVGGMPPYEQYF.

J is TRBJ1-1 and V is TRBV7-9, with D maybe TRBD1 (5 bases). This CDR3 is built from 15 residues. V lost 5 bases and J lost 3, with 16 bases in between. Looked up from germline, CDR1 is SEHNR and CDR2 is FQNEAQ (reference sequence). CDR3 region: CASSRAGIDHTEAFF. The DNA for the CDR3 is TGTGCCAGCAGCCGAGCAGGGATTGATCACACTGAAGCTTTCTTT.

This clone showed up just once. The chain employs TRBV27 and TRBJ2-5, with 7 positions matching TRBD1. Germline V gene lookup returns CDR1 MNHEY and CDR2 SMNVEV (reference sequence). Trimming at V came to 4 bases and at J to 2 bases, leaving 7 bases not matched to a gene. This CDR3 region has 15 residues. The DNA of the CDR3 is TGTGCCAGCAGTTCCGGACAGGTTGTACAAGAGACCCAGTACTTC. Its translation is CASSSGQVVQETQYF.

V usage is TRBV6-6 and J usage is TRBJ2-3, with 15 nucleotides matching TRBD2. CDR1 is MNHNY and CDR2 is SVGAGI in the germline V gene (reference sequence). V lost 6 bases, J lost 5 bases, and 3 bases stayed unmatched. CDR3 length: 15 residues. The CDR3 bases are TGTGCCAGCAGGGGGGGACTAGCGGGAGGAGATACGCAGTATTTT. Protein product: CASRGGLAGGDTQYF.

The chain links TRBV7-9 to TRBJ2-5; 7 positions match TRBD1. V lost 4 bases to trimming and J lost 2 bases; unmatched junction nucleotides: 10. CDR1 SEHNR and CDR2 FQNEAQ come from the germline V gene (reference sequence). CDR3 size: 16 residues. CDR3 DNA sequence: TGTGCCAGCAGCTCTCTGACAGGGAAGCGACAAGAGACCCAGTACTTC. Translated, it gives CASSSLTGKRQETQYF. The whole variable domain, filled in from reference TRBV7-9 and TRBJ2-5, reads DTGVSQNPRHKITKRGQNVTFRCDPISEHNRLYWYRQTLGQGPEFLTYFQNEAQLEKSRLLSDRFSAERPKGSFSTLEIQRTEQGDSAMYLCASSSLTGKRQETQYFGPGTRLLVL.

This clone was detected only a few times. The chain combines TRBV28 with TRBJ1-1; possible D gene TRBD1, 6 bases. The CDR3 runs to 14 residues. Per the germline V gene, CDR1 is MDHEN and CDR2 is SYDVKM. V lost 4 bases and J lost 0, with 9 bases in between. The CDR3, as DNA: TGTGCCAGCAGTTACAGGGTGGTGAACACTGAAGCTTTCTTT. As protein: CASSYRVVNTEAFF.

This clone appeared a single time. This rearrangement joins TRBV6-5 to TRBJ2-7; D not certain. Germline V gives CDR1 MNHEY, CDR2 SVGAGI. The V end lost 2 bases, the J end lost 9 bases, and 8 bases lay between the germline ends. There are 11 residues in the CDR3. CDR3 sequence: CASSYLRVQYF. The CDR3, as DNA: TGTGCCAGCAGTTACCTCCGGGTGCAGTACTTC.

This sequence joins TRBV28 and TRBJ2-7; maybe TRBD1 (7 bases). The germline V and J ends were trimmed by 5 bases and 1 base, with 12 bases remaining between them. The CDR3 has 14 amino acids. The germline CDR1 and CDR2 sequences are MDHEN and SYDVKM. CDR3 amino acids: CASSTSGGSYEQYF. The CDR3, as DNA: TGTGCCAGCAGTACCTCAGGGGGGTCCTACGAGCAGTACTTC.

In nucleotides, the CDR3 is TGTGCCAGCAGCTTTGGCGGGACTAGCACAGATACGCAGTATTTT. Amino acid sequence: CASSFGGTSTDTQYF. This chain uses TRBV7-3 with TRBJ2-3; a weak D match, TRBD2 (6 bases). The CDR3 sequence is 15 residues long. Germline CDR1 SGHTA, CDR2 FQGTGA. V lost 3 bases and J lost 0, with 10 bases in between. Supplemented by reference TRBV7-3 and TRBJ2-3, the full variable domain reads GAGVSQTPSNKVTEKGKYVELRCDPISGHTALYWYRQSLGQGPEFLIYFQGTGAADDSGLPNDRFFAVRPEGSVSTLKIQRTERGDSAVYLCASSFGGTSTDTQYFGPGTRLTVL.

The chain has TRBV6-5 and TRBJ1-5, with D possibly TRBD1 on 5 matching bases. V dropped 5 bases and J dropped 7 bases, with 18 bases sitting between them. Germline CDR1 MNHEY, CDR2 SVGAGI. The CDR3 totals 15 residues. CDR3 loop: CASSASGTLLQPQHF. The CDR3 DNA sequence: TGTGCCAGCAGTGCGTCCGGGACCTTATTACAGCCCCAGCATTTT.

The CDR3 nucleotides are TGTGCCAGCAGTCCCCCCCTGGGGCAGATCGCGCAGTACTTC. The encoded protein is CASSPPLGQIAQYF. V gene TRBV28 combines with J gene TRBJ2-7, with a tentative D call TRBD1 (5 bases). The V end lost 5 bases, the J end lost 9 bases, and 20 bases lay between the germline ends. This CDR3 is 14 amino acids long. Germline CDR1 and CDR2: MDHEN and SYDVKM.

This clone turned up a few times. The chain employs TRBV2 and TRBJ2-2, with D maybe TRBD1 (5 bases). CDR3 length equals 16 residues. With 4 bases removed from V and 2 bases from J, the gap between germline ends came to 14 bases. CDR1 is SNHLY and CDR2 is FYNNEI in the germline V gene. CDR3 residues: CASSVQGLKNTGELFF. The CDR3 coding sequence is TGTGCCAGCAGTGTTCAGGGATTGAAAAACACCGGGGAGCTGTTTTTT.

This rearrangement joins TRBV16 to TRBJ1-4; 10 bases match TRBD1. This CDR3 spans 17 amino acids. V lost 0 bases and J lost 4; bases outside the gene matches: 5. The germline V gene has CDR1 KGHSY and CDR2 FQNENV. CDR3 amino acids: CASSQSQDRGNNEKLFF. The CDR3 DNA is TGTGCCAGCAGCCAATCACAGGACAGGGGGAATAATGAAAAACTGTTTTTT.

J is TRBJ2-5 and V is TRBV7-9; no clear D. V was pared by 5 bases and J by 1 base, with 5 bases between. Germline loops: CDR1 SEHNR, CDR2 FQNEAQ (reference sequence). This CDR3 is built from 12 residues. The CDR3 DNA sequence: TGTGCCAGCAGCACCCTCCAAGAGACCCAGTACTTC. Translation: CASSTLQETQYF.

The chain links TRBV7-2 to TRBJ2-3; D is perhaps TRBD2 (6 bases). Looked up from germline, CDR1 is SGHTA and CDR2 is FQGNSA. V was clipped by 1 base and J by 1 base, with 9 bases between them. The CDR3 is 15 amino acids. CDR3: CASSLVASGTDTQYF. The CDR3, as DNA: TGTGCCAGCAGCTTAGTAGCTAGCGGCACAGATACGCAGTATTTT.

This rearrangement joins TRBV19 to TRBJ2-1; D uncertain. The CDR3 has 12 amino acids. Trimming shortened V by 9 bases and J by 7 bases, and 13 bases separated the two germline ends. Germline assignment: CDR1 LNHDA and CDR2 SQIVND (reference sequence). Here the CDR3 DNA reads TGTGCCAGGAACGACCTTGAAAATGAGCAGTTCTTC. Amino acids: CARNDLENEQFF.

This clone was found once. V gene TRBV30 combines with J gene TRBJ2-6, with 9 bases aligning to TRBD1. The CDR3 consists of 18 residues. V shed 3 bases and J 0 bases; nucleotides not matched to a gene: 9. Germline CDR1 reads GTSNPN; CDR2 reads SVGIG (reference sequence). CDR3 nucleotide sequence: TGTGCCTGGAGACTCACAGGGGGCTCGCCCTCTGGGGCCAACGTCCTGACTTTC. Protein product: CAWRLTGGSPSGANVLTF.

The V call is TRBV7-2, the J call TRBJ2-5; the match to TRBD2 covers 9 bases. The CDR3 runs 18 residues. With V trimmed by 3 bases and J by 5 bases, 16 bases remained unmatched. The germline CDR1 and CDR2 sequences are SGHTA and FQGNSA. The CDR3: CASSFLLFAGGSGETQYF. CDR3 coding DNA: TGTGCCAGCAGCTTCCTTCTCTTTGCGGGAGGGTCGGGGGAGACCCAGTACTTC. The complete variable domain, with remaining parts taken from reference TRBV7-2 and TRBJ2-5, reads GAGVSQSPSNKVTEKGKDVELRCDPISGHTALYWYRQSLGQGLEFLIYFQGNSAPDKSGLPSDRFSAERTGGSVSTLTIQRTQQEDSAVYLCASSFLLFAGGSGETQYFGPGTRLLVL.